One sample yielded the 5 T cell receptor beta chains listed below, sequenced in a study of CD8+ T cells in alopecia areata. As the sequencing template, cDNA was produced by extracting RNA and reverse transcribing it. Libraries were prepared by immunoSEQ multiplex PCR; TCRdb keeps only in-frame clonotypes and omits some of them. Sampling found about 300,000 clones, none seen once. Cells from pooled cutaneous lymph nodes were sorted by CD4, CD8alpha, NKG2D, NKG2ACE and other markers. Sequencing was carried out using CD4+ T cells sorted from a lymph node. The receptors shown here come from a C3H/HeJ mouse with alopecia areata. Strain haplotype (MHC): H2-k.

This clone appeared a few times. The genes and germline here are from mouse. The read ends 4 residues shy of where the CDR3 ends; the end is completed using the germline J gene. The V gene is TRBV13-1, the J gene TRBJ2-7, with TRBD1 matching over 10 bases. CDR3 length equals 14 residues. Germline V CDR1 and CDR2: NSHNY, SYGAGN. The CDR3 here is CASRAGTGVDEQYF. Incomplete CDR3 DNA: TGTGCCAGCAGAGCCGGGACAGGGGTGGAT.

This clone has only a few counts. The listed genes are named as in mouse. Sequencing ends 4 residues short of the CDR3 end; the germline J gene provides the rest. V is TRBV14 and J is TRBJ2-7; TRBD1 might be the D (6 bases). Germline CDR1 is SGHDT and CDR2 is FRDEAV. The V gene lost 4 bases and the J gene lost 2 bases, with 16 bases spanning the gap. The CDR3 is 15 residues long. CDR3 loop: CASSTPGQGTYEQYF. Incomplete CDR3 DNA: TGTGCCAGCAGTACCCCCGGCCAGGGGACCTAT.

This clone was counted ten times or more. The germline and genes are mouse ones. The CDR3 end is not reached by the read, which stops 4 residues before it; the germline J gene fills it in. This same CDR3 is encoded by further DNA sequences in the sample. This chain connects TRBV13-3 to TRBJ2-2; TRBD2 matches at 7 bases. This CDR3 is built from 13 residues. Germline CDR1 and CDR2: NNHDY and SYVADS. V shed 3 bases, J shed 5 bases, and the junction held 1 base outside the gene matches. The CDR3 loop reads CASSAGGTGQLYF. Incomplete CDR3 DNA: TGTGCCAGCAGTGCTGGGGGAACCGGG. The full variable domain, its missing parts supplied by reference TRBV13-3 and TRBJ2-2, is EAAVTQSPRSKVAVTGGKVTLSCHQTNNHDYMYWYRQDTGHGLRLIHYSYVADSTEKGDIPDGYKASRPSQENFSLILELASLSQTAVYFCASSAGGTGQLYFGEGSKLTVL.

Concerning this clone itself: These gene names are mouse names. With the read ending 4 residues before the CDR3 end, the germline J gene is used to fill in that end. The chain carries TRBV19 and TRBJ1-1; D perhaps matches TRBD1 (6 bases). The CDR3 contains 14 residues. V dropped 5 bases and J dropped 4 bases, with 15 bases sitting between them. Germline values: CDR1 FNHDT, CDR2 SITEND (reference sequence). CDR3 loop: CASRFPGHPTEVFF. The CDR3 DNA, read in part, is TGTGCCAGCAGGTTTCCGGGACATCCCACA.

Worth noting for this clone: Gene and germline names: mouse. The missing CDR3 end, 4 residues past where the read stops, is filled in from the germline J gene. This chain joins TRBV1 and TRBJ2-7, with TRBD2 matching over 8 bases. CDR1 NSQYPW and CDR2 LRSPGD come from the germline V gene (reference sequence). This CDR3 contains 14 residues. The CDR3 sequence: CTCSASGGPYEQYF. The CDR3 bases that were read are TGCACCTGCAGTGCTTCTGGGGGGCCTTAT.